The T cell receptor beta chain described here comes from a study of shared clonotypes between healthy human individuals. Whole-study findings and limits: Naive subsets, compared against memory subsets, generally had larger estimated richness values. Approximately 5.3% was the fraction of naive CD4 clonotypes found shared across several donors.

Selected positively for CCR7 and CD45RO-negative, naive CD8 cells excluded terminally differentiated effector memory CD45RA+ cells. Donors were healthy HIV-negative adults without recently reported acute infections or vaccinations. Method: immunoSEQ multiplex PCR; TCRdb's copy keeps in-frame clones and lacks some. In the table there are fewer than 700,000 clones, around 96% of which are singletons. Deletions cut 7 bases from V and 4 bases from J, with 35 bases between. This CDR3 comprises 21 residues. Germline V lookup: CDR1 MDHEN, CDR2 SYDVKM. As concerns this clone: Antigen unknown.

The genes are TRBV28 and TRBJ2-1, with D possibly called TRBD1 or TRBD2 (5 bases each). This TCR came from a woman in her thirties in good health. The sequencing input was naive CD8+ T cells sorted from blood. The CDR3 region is CASTPWGPPSLQEDQYNEQFF. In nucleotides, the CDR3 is TGTGCCAGCACCCCCTGGGGACCCCCTTCGTTACAGGAGGACCAATACAATGAGCAGTTCTTC.